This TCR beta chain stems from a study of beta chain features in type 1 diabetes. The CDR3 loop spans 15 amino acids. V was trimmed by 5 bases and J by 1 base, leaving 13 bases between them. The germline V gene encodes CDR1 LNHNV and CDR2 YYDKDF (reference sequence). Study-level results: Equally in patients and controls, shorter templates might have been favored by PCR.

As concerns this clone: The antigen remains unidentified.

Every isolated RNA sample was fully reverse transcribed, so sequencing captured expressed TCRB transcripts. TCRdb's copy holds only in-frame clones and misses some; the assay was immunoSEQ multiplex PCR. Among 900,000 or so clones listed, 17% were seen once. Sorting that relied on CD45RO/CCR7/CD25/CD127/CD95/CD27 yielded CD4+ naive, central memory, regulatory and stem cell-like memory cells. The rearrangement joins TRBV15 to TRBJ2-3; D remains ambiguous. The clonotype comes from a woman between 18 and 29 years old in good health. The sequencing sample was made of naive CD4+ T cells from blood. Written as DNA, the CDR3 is TGTGCCACCAGCTCAAAGTACCGGGGCACAGATACGCAGTATTTT. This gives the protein CATSSKYRGTDTQYF.